This T cell receptor beta chain was sequenced during a study of CD8 T cells in Susac syndrome. Germline CDR1 and CDR2: SGHDN and FVKESK. Trimming cost V 2 bases and J 5 bases, with 4 bases left between them. This CDR3 is built from 12 residues. Reverse transcription of roughly 0.5 to 1 ug RNA used random hexamers. By means of immunoSEQ multiplex PCR, TCR beta CDR3 spanning 54 Vbeta and 13 Jbeta underwent amplification. TCRdb itself ran the immunoSEQ multiplex PCR reads through MiXCR, one entry per CDR3 protein. The sample contains approximately 150,000 distinct CDR3 sequences, 75% to 90% of which appear only once. TCR beta sequences were obtained from blood CD8+ and CD4+ T cells. The CD8+ and CD4+ T cells were negatively isolated, with the TEMRA cells enriched by FACS.

The material sequenced was CD8+ T cells from PBMCs. The chain combines TRBV14 with TRBJ1-5; no reliable D call. The clonotype was recovered from a human donor with multiple sclerosis. The CDR3 region has the DNA TGTGCCAGCAGCCAACGTGATCAGCCCCAGCATTTT. It is translated as CASSQRDQPQHF.